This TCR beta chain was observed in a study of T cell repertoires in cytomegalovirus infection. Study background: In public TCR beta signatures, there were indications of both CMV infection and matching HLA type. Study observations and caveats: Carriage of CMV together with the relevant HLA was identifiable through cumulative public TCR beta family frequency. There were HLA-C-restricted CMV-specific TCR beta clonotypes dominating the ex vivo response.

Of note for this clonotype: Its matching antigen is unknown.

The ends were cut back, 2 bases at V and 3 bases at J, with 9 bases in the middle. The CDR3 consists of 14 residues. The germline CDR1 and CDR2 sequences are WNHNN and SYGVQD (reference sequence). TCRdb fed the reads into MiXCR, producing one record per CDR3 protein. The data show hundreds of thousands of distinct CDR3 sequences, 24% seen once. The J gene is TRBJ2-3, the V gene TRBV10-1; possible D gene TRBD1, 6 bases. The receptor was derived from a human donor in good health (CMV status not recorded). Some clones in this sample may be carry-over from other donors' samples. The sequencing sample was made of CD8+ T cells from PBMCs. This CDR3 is CASSEHRVTDTQYF. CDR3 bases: TGCGCCAGCAGTGAGCACAGGGTGACAGATACGCAGTATTTT.